The 28 T cell receptor beta chains below come from one sample, sequenced in a study of beta chain features in type 1 diabetes. The isolated RNA, all of it, was reverse transcribed, so expressed TCRB transcripts were what got sequenced. Assay used: immunoSEQ multiplex PCR; TCRdb lists only in-frame clones, some missing. The sample yields more than 300,000 clones, about a tenth seen once. Their antigens remain unidentified. Study results and limitations: Among patients with Type 1 diabetes, TCRB CDR3s were moderately but significantly shorter in every one of the four CD4+ subsets.

The sequencing sample was made of central memory CD4+ T cells from blood. These receptors were taken from a man aged 30 to 45 with type 1 diabetes.

This clone turned up a few times. This sequence joins TRBV5-1 and TRBJ2-5, with D perhaps TRBD1 (6 bases). Looked up from germline, CDR1 is SGHRS and CDR2 is YFSETQ. V was cut by 0 bases and J by 3 bases, with 9 bases left in between. The CDR3 sequence is 14 residues long. CDR3 coding DNA: TGCGCCAGCAGCTTGGTTTCAGGGGAAGAGACCCAGTACTTC. Translated: CASSLVSGEETQYF.

In its sample, this clone was seen a few times. The rearrangement links TRBV30 to TRBJ1-5; 12 bases match TRBD1. The CDR3 is 14 residues long. V dropped 2 bases and J dropped 6; count of bases not matched to a gene: 2. Germline V gene data show CDR1 as GTSNPN and CDR2 as SVGIG (reference sequence). CDR3 in DNA: TGTGCCTGGAGTCCGGGACAGGGGGCTCAGCCCCAGCATTTT. As protein: CAWSPGQGAQPQHF.

This clone was seen just once. J is TRBJ2-1 and V is TRBV4-3, with D perhaps matching TRBD2 (5 bases). V was pared by 3 bases and J by 0 bases, with 12 bases between. Germline values: CDR1 LGHNA, CDR2 YSLEER. This CDR3 is 16 amino acids long. CDR3 loop: CASSQEVVASYNEQFF. DNA of the CDR3: TGCGCCAGCAGCCAGGAGGTAGTGGCCTCCTACAATGAGCAGTTCTTC.

A note on this clone: No DNA is shown, since the ends of the CDR3 on it are uncertain; the CDR3 is the one TCRdb lists. CDR3 sequence: CASSKVAGGAFATNEKLFF. V gene TRBV21-1 combines with J gene TRBJ1-4; TRBD1 is the table's D call and was not checked against the DNA. TRBV21-1 is noted as a pseudogene. The CDR3 region is 19 residues in length, termini included.

This clone was seen only a few times. In nucleotides, the CDR3 is TGCGCCAGCAGCTTAAGGGGACTAGCACACACCGGGGAGCTGTTTTTT. This gives the protein CASSLRGLAHTGELFF. V is TRBV5-1 and J is TRBJ2-2, with 9 nucleotides matching TRBD2. V shed 2 bases, J shed 3 bases, and the junction held 5 bases outside the gene matches. The germline gives CDR1 SGHRS, CDR2 YFSETQ. This CDR3 spans 16 amino acids.

Ten or more counts support this clone. The J gene is TRBJ2-2, the V gene TRBV4-3, with D perhaps matching TRBD2 (6 bases). Looked up from germline, CDR1 is LGHNA and CDR2 is YSLEER. CDR3 length: 19 residues. The V end lost 0 bases, the J end lost 4 bases, and 21 bases lay between the germline ends. The CDR3 spells CASSQDFGGIGASTGELFF. Here the CDR3 DNA reads TGCGCCAGCAGCCAAGATTTCGGGGGAATAGGAGCGAGCACCGGGGAGCTGTTTTTT.

The V gene is TRBV7-2, the J gene TRBJ2-5; D possibly corresponds to TRBD2 (5 bases). Germline V gene lookup returns CDR1 SGHTA and CDR2 FQGNSA. CDR3 length: 13 residues. Between the trimmed V and J ends, which lost 2 bases and 9 bases, there was a span of 13 bases. The DNA of the CDR3 is TGTGCCAGCAGCTTATTAAAGTCGGAGGCCCAGTACTTC. Protein sequence: CASSLLKSEAQYF.

This clone has only a few counts. The rearrangement joins TRBV2 to TRBJ1-5; D is uncertain. With 7 bases removed from V and 0 bases from J, the gap between germline ends came to 7 bases. Germline CDR1 is SNHLY and CDR2 is FYNNEI. This CDR3 region has 13 residues. The CDR3 is CASNVDSNQPQHF. CDR3 nucleotides: TGTGCCAGCAACGTGGATAGCAATCAGCCCCAGCATTTT.

The chain uses TRBV27 and TRBJ1-1; perhaps TRBD1 as D (5 bases). Germline V gives CDR1 MNHEY, CDR2 SMNVEV (reference sequence). The CDR3 consists of 13 residues. V dropped 0 bases and J dropped 7 bases, with 9 bases sitting between them. CDR3: CASSLSIQGEAFF. As DNA, the CDR3 is TGTGCCAGCAGTTTATCGATCCAGGGTGAAGCTTTCTTT.

This clone was detected a few times. This CDR3 is CASSAGQYLTDTQYF. The CDR3 region has the DNA TGTGCCAGCAGCGCTGGACAGTACCTCACAGATACGCAGTATTTT. The chain joins TRBV5-6 to TRBJ2-3; D perhaps matches TRBD1 (6 bases). CDR3 length: 15 amino acids. V lost 4 bases to trimming and J lost 2 bases, with 14 bases between them. Germline loops: CDR1 SGHDT, CDR2 YYEEEE.

This clone occurred a few times. The chain combines TRBV5-4 with TRBJ2-1; D is perhaps TRBD2 (5 bases). This CDR3 has 14 residues. V was clipped by 4 bases and J by 9 bases, with 17 bases between them. Per the germline V gene, CDR1 is SGHNT and CDR2 is YYREEE (reference sequence). Here the CDR3 reads CASSGLLAGGEQFF. CDR3 coding DNA: TGTGCCAGCAGCGGTCTCTTGGCAGGAGGTGAGCAGTTCTTC.

This sequence joins TRBV28 and TRBJ1-2; no clear D. The germline gives CDR1 MDHEN, CDR2 SYDVKM. Trimming shortened V by 5 bases and J by 5 bases, and 15 bases separated the two germline ends. This CDR3 is built from 14 residues. CDR3 in amino acids: CASSTSPEMYGYTF. As DNA, the CDR3 is TGTGCCAGCAGTACGAGTCCAGAGATGTATGGCTACACCTTC.

Ten or more counts support this clone. CDR3 DNA: TGTGCCATCAGTGAGTCGACGGGACAACTCGATGAGCAGTTCTTC. Amino acids: CAISESTGQLDEQFF. The J gene is TRBJ2-1, the V gene TRBV10-3, with D tentatively TRBD1 (6 bases). This CDR3 region has 15 residues. V gave up 0 bases and J gave up 8 bases, with 14 bases separating them. CDR1 and CDR2 (germline): ENHRY, SYGVKD.

The chain combines TRBV5-1 with TRBJ1-5, with D unclear. The germline V gene has CDR1 SGHRS and CDR2 YFSETQ. The CDR3 extends over 13 amino acids. V lost 0 bases, J lost 7 bases, and 8 bases lay in between. CDR3 bases: TGCGCCAGCAGCTTGGACAGCGTCCAGCCCCAGCATTTT. This codes for CASSLDSVQPQHF.

This clone has just a few counts. The rearrangement links TRBV5-1 to TRBJ2-7; TRBD1 aligns across 7 bases. CDR1 and CDR2 from the germline V gene are SGHRS and YFSETQ. The ends lost 4 bases at V and 4 bases at J; junction bases unmatched: 8. The CDR3 has 14 amino acids. The CDR3 loop is CASSLGTEQYEQYF. CDR3 nucleotides: TGCGCCAGCAGCCTGGGGACAGAGCAATACGAGCAGTACTTC.

This clone was counted between two and nine times. The V gene is TRBV15, the J gene TRBJ1-4; TRBD1 is a possible D gene (6 bases). Germline CDR1 and CDR2: LNHNV and YYDKDF (reference sequence). The CDR3 sequence is 15 residues long. Between the trimmed V and J ends, which lost 1 base and 7 bases, there was a span of 13 bases. The CDR3 nucleotides are TGTGCCACCAGCAGAGGACAGGTCGAAGGTGAAAAACTGTTTTTT. Translated: CATSRGQVEGEKLFF. The variable domain in full, completed from reference TRBV15 and TRBJ1-4, reads DAMVIQNPRYQVTQFGKPVTLSCSQTLNHNVMYWYQQKSSQAPKLLFHYYDKDFNNEADTPDNFQSRRPNTSFCFLDIRSPGLGDTAMYLCATSRGQVEGEKLFFGSGTQLSVL.

This clone was counted only a few times. The chain is built from TRBV9 and TRBJ2-7; the D gene is possibly TRBD2 (6 bases). Germline CDR1 SGDLS, CDR2 YYNGEE. The CDR3 has 15 residues. V lost 4 bases and J 6 bases, leaving 20 bases between the germline ends. The CDR3 bases are TGTGCCAGCAGCAGGGACTCCTCCCTCTGGGGCGAGCAGTACTTC. Protein product: CASSRDSSLWGEQYF.

V is TRBV6-6 and J is TRBJ2-7; the D gene is possibly TRBD2 (6 bases). The germline V gene has CDR1 MNHNY and CDR2 SVGAGI (reference sequence). The CDR3 loop spans 15 amino acids. Deletions cut 0 bases from V and 4 bases from J, with 13 bases between. CDR3 region: CASSYSGGPTYEQYF. The CDR3 DNA sequence: TGTGCCAGCAGTTACTCCGGGGGTCCTACATACGAGCAGTACTTC.

This clone was counted between two and nine times. The genes are TRBV7-6 and TRBJ1-2, with TRBD1 matching over 8 bases. Germline CDR1 is SGHVS and CDR2 is FNYEAQ. This CDR3 contains 14 residues. V lost 2 bases to trimming and J lost 2 bases; unmatched junction nucleotides: 1. CDR3 sequence: CASSLRQGNYGYTF. The CDR3 nucleotides are TGTGCCAGCAGCTTAAGACAGGGGAACTATGGCTACACCTTC. Variable domain in full (rest from reference TRBV7-6 and TRBJ1-2): GAGVSQSPRYKVTKRGQDVALRCDPISGHVSLYWYRQALGQGPEFLTYFNYEAQQDKSGLPNDRFSAERPEGSISTLTIQRTEQRDSAMYRCASSLRQGNYGYTFGSGTRLTVV.

The V and J genes are TRBV9 and TRBJ1-1; D call uncertain. CDR1 is SGDLS and CDR2 is YYNGEE in the germline V gene. V gave up 3 bases and J gave up 5 bases, with 11 bases separating them. This CDR3 has 13 residues. The CDR3 loop is CASSANMDTEAFF. The CDR3 nucleotides are TGTGCCAGCAGCGCAAACATGGATACTGAAGCTTTCTTT.

CDR3 residues: CASSTPTGSTYEQYF. The DNA of the CDR3 is TGTGCCAGCAGCACACCGACAGGGAGCACCTACGAGCAGTACTTC. The gene calls are TRBV28 and TRBJ2-7; TRBD1 matches at 7 bases. J gave up 2 bases and V 6 bases, and 10 bases lay outside the gene matches. Germline values: CDR1 MDHEN, CDR2 SYDVKM. CDR3 length: 15 residues.

The chain employs TRBV19 and TRBJ1-1, with a tentative D call TRBD1 (5 bases). CDR3 length: 11 residues. CDR1 and CDR2 from the germline V gene are LNHDA and SQIVND (reference sequence). Trimming cost V 5 bases and J 7 bases, with 8 bases left between them. The CDR3 DNA reads TGTGCCAGTAGTGGGACGGTTGAAGCTTTCTTT. Translation: CASSGTVEAFF.

Here the CDR3 DNA reads TGTGCCAGCAGCGTAGACCTGACGCTCAATGAGCAGTTCTTC. It encodes CASSVDLTLNEQFF. The rearrangement joins TRBV9 to TRBJ2-1, with unresolved D. This CDR3 has 14 amino acids. Germline CDR1 reads SGDLS; CDR2 reads YYNGEE. V was shortened by 0 bases and J by 6 bases, with 10 bases between the two germline ends.

This clone was recorded a few times. V usage is TRBV19 and J usage is TRBJ1-1; D is uncertain. Trimming removed 3 bases from V and 0 bases from J, with 5 bases in between. This CDR3 contains 13 residues. Germline V gene data show CDR1 as LNHDA and CDR2 as SQIVND (reference sequence). This CDR3 is CASSMSVNTEAFF. The CDR3 DNA follows: TGTGCCAGTAGTATGTCAGTGAACACTGAAGCTTTCTTT.

This clone was recorded at least ten times. V gene TRBV7-9 combines with J gene TRBJ1-6; D gene uncertain. The germline V and J ends were trimmed by 5 bases and 7 bases, with 15 bases remaining between them. Germline V gene lookup returns CDR1 SEHNR and CDR2 FQNEAQ (reference sequence). This CDR3 has 15 residues. The CDR3 loop is CASSPSRGENSPLHF. Here the CDR3 DNA reads TGTGCCAGCAGCCCCTCCCGGGGAGAGAATTCACCCCTCCACTTT.

There are many counts of this clone. The V gene is TRBV7-9, the J gene TRBJ2-7; TRBD1 matches 7 bases. Looked up from germline, CDR1 is SEHNR and CDR2 is FQNEAQ (reference sequence). V lost 5 bases and J lost 2; bases outside the gene matches: 9. This CDR3 has 15 amino acids. In DNA, the CDR3 is TGTGCCAGCAGCCCAGGTCGGACAGGCCCCTACGAGCAGTACTTC. Translated, it gives CASSPGRTGPYEQYF.

This chain links TRBV10-2 with TRBJ2-7; 8 bases align to TRBD1. The CDR3 loop spans 12 amino acids. The germline gives CDR1 WSHSY, CDR2 SAAADI. J lost 2 bases, V lost 6 bases, and 0 bases had no gene match. CDR3 amino acids: CASRDRAYEQYF. The CDR3 DNA follows: TGCGCCAGCAGGGACAGGGCCTACGAGCAGTACTTC.

The rearrangement joins TRBV11-2 to TRBJ1-4; D remains ambiguous. V lost 2 bases, J lost 0 bases, and 10 bases lay in between. Germline values: CDR1 SGHAT, CDR2 FQNNGV. The CDR3 runs 16 residues. This chain's CDR3 is CASSLSAATTNEKLFF. CDR3 nucleotides: TGTGCCAGCAGCTTATCGGCGGCTACAACTAATGAAAAACTGTTTTTT.